These 8 T cell receptor beta chains came from one sample sequenced in a study of T-cell reconstitution after alpha-beta-depleted transplantation in children (dated by TCRdb to 2015 to 2016). The library was made by PCR. The sequencer was an Illumina HiSeq 2500. TCR libraries were prepared with molecular barcoding, using unique molecular identifiers to normalize TCRbeta repertoire quantification. Using fastp trimming at Q25 and MiXCR clonotype assembly, TCRdb reanalyzed the public sequencing data and kept in-frame beta chains. Duplicate CDR3 protein sequences are folded into a single record with the most common DNA and genes. For this sample the table gives some 460,000 distinct CDR3 sequences, of which around 15% were detected only once. 25% to 30% of the sample goes to the ten largest clones. This specimen's treatment or condition label, interpreted: allogeneic hematopoietic cell transplantation with graft depleted of TCRalphabeta T cells and CD19 B cells.

Sequenced material: PBMCs, mostly from graft donor cells, taken 360 days after TCRalphabeta/CD19-depleted stem cell transplant. These receptors came from a boy younger than two who had a stem cell transplant for Wiskott-Aldrich syndrome, so the T cells may come from the graft donor.

This clonotype was detected a few times. V and J are TRBV5-1 and TRBJ2-5, with D perhaps TRBD1 (6 bases). Deletions cut 4 bases from V and 5 bases from J, with 15 bases between. CDR3 size: 14 residues. Germline values: CDR1 SGHRS, CDR2 YFSETQ. The CDR3 is CASSTGQQVETQYF. CDR3 DNA: TGCGCCAGCAGCACTGGACAGCAAGTCGAGACCCAGTACTTC.

This chain uses TRBV10-2 with TRBJ1-3, with D perhaps TRBD1 (5 bases). This CDR3 is built from 13 residues. V lost 3 bases and J lost 3, with 6 bases in between. Germline assignment: CDR1 WSHSY and CDR2 SAAADI. The CDR3 protein is CASSDGGGNTIYF. CDR3 coding DNA: TGCGCCAGCAGTGATGGGGGTGGAAACACCATATATTTT.

The V gene is TRBV12-3 or TRBV12-4, the J gene TRBJ2-4; D is perhaps TRBD1 (5 bases). The CDR3 length is 14 residues. Trimming took off 8 bases at V and 0 bases at J, with 11 bases between the two ends. CDR3 in DNA: TGTGCCAGCGGGTCCACAGGAGCCAAAAACATTCAGTACTTC. Its translation: CASGSTGAKNIQYF.

This clonotype was observed a few times. This sequence joins TRBV20-1 and TRBJ2-3; 8 positions match TRBD2. V shed 2 bases and J 6 bases; nucleotides not matched to a gene: 7. Germline V gene lookup returns CDR1 DFQATT and CDR2 SNEGSKA (reference sequence). The CDR3 spans 14 residues. CDR3 amino acids: CSARRGAGADTQYF. DNA for the CDR3: TGCAGTGCTAGACGAGGAGCGGGGGCGGATACGCAGTATTTT.

This clonotype occurred a few times. The chain recombines TRBV29-1 with TRBJ2-5, with D tentatively TRBD1 or TRBD2 (6 bases each). The CDR3 length is 13 residues. In germline, CDR1 is SQVTM, CDR2 ANQGSEA. V lost 2 bases and J lost 4, with 11 bases in between. CDR3 protein: CSVESGGTETQYF. The DNA for the CDR3 is TGCAGCGTTGAATCCGGGGGCACAGAGACCCAGTACTTC.

This sequence joins TRBV15 and TRBJ2-1; D is perhaps TRBD1 or TRBD2 (5 bases each). The CDR3 has 16 amino acids. Germline V gene lookup returns CDR1 LNHNV and CDR2 YYDKDF (reference sequence). The V end was cut by 2 bases, the J end by 5 bases, with 16 bases between. The CDR3 spells CATSRRPGTDHNEQFF. The CDR3 bases are TGTGCCACCAGCAGACGTCCGGGGACCGACCACAATGAGCAGTTCTTC.

Comments on this clonotype: Its ends do not fully match the called genes, so a read error is possible. CDR3: CASRPGLAANVQFF. CDR3 bases: TGTGCCAGCAGACCGGGACTAGCGGCTAATGTGCAGTTCTTC. This chain uses TRBV6-4 with TRBJ2-1, with 11 bases lining up with TRBD2. The CDR3 spans 14 residues. Germline CDR1 reads MRHNA; CDR2 reads SNTAGT.

Only a few counts were recorded for this clonotype. This rearrangement joins TRBV12-3 or TRBV12-4 to TRBJ2-5; 12 bases align to TRBD2. This CDR3 contains 15 residues. J lost 6 bases, V lost 5 bases, and 7 bases had no gene match. Here the CDR3 reads CASSPLAGGPKTQYF. The CDR3 DNA follows: TGTGCCAGCAGTCCCCTAGCGGGAGGGCCCAAGACCCAGTACTTC.